A single T cell receptor (beta chain) is shown here with its context. The sample is drawn from a study of shared clonotypes between healthy human individuals. The length of the CDR3 is 11 residues. Germline loops: CDR1 SNHLY, CDR2 FYNNEI. V shed 4 bases and J shed 6 bases, with 7 bases lying between them. At deep level, the assay was performed. The repertoire was sequenced with immunoSEQ multiplex PCR; TCRdb's copy has only in-frame clones and lacks some. The data contain a few hundred thousand clones, 75% to 80% of them singletons. The source of this sequence is a woman aged 40 to 50 in good health. Some clones in this sample may be carry-over from other donors' samples. Material for sequencing was PBMCs. V and J are TRBV2 and TRBJ2-7; possible D gene TRBD1, 6 bases. CDR3 amino acids: CASSVGGEQYF. The DNA of the CDR3 is TGTGCCAGCAGTGTAGGGGGCGAGCAGTACTTC.